These 12 T cell receptor beta chains came from one sample sequenced in a study of human T cells and chemical hapten exposure. TCRdb redid the calling of the RACE reads with MiXCR, one entry per CDR3 protein. The data show over 70,000 distinct CDR3 sequences, around a tenth seen once. Time point denoted: patch test 2, 6 weeks after DPC sensitization. Documented treatment: therapeutic diphenylcyclopropenone sensitization with weekly scalp DPC. The sample here was whole blood, taken in connection with sensitization to the hapten diphenylcyclopropenone (DPC). These receptors came from a man aged 18 to 30 with alopecia areata. Some clones in this sample may be carry-over from other donors' samples.

A few counts support this clonotype. The chain has TRBV7-2 and TRBJ1-5, with D perhaps TRBD1 (5 bases). CDR3 length equals 14 residues. Germline V lookup: CDR1 SGHTA, CDR2 FQGNSA. V shed 5 bases and J shed 4 bases, with 12 bases lying between them. The CDR3 spells CASSTGGVNQPQHF. CDR3 coding DNA: TGTGCCAGCAGCACCGGAGGGGTGAATCAGCCCCAGCATTTT. Full variable domain (outside the CDR3, taken from reference TRBV7-2 and TRBJ1-5): GAGVSQSPSNKVTEKGKDVELRCDPISGHTALYWYRQSLGQGLEFLIYFQGNSAPDKSGLPSDRFSAERTGGSVSTLTIQRTQQEDSAVYLCASSTGGVNQPQHFGDGTRLSIL.

The genes are TRBV29-1 and TRBJ2-2, with a tentative D call TRBD1 (6 bases). This CDR3 has 14 residues. Germline V CDR1 and CDR2: SQVTM, ANQGSEA. Trimming removed 7 bases at V and 1 base at J, with 13 bases between. CDR3 sequence: CSAYRAKNTGELFF. DNA of the CDR3: TGCAGCGCCTACAGGGCGAAGAACACCGGGGAGCTGTTTTTT.

This clonotype was seen a few times. The chain uses TRBV6-2 or TRBV6-3 and TRBJ1-1; D is possibly TRBD1 (6 bases). Germline loops: CDR1 MNHEY, CDR2 SVGEGT. V lost 4 bases and J 4 bases, leaving 16 bases between the germline ends. The CDR3 consists of 15 residues. CDR3 protein: CASSSLGGPSTEAFF. CDR3 DNA sequence: TGTGCCAGCAGTTCCCTCGGGGGGCCATCCACTGAAGCTTTCTTT.

This clonotype was seen ten or more times. The V gene is TRBV4-2, the J gene TRBJ2-2; D is possibly TRBD1 or TRBD2 (5 bases each). With 2 bases removed from V and 1 base from J, the gap between germline ends came to 11 bases. CDR3 length equals 16 residues. Germline V gene lookup returns CDR1 LGHNA and CDR2 YNFKEQ. The CDR3 sequence is CASSQPGRGNTGELFF. CDR3 in DNA: TGTGCCAGCAGCCAACCGGGGCGCGGGAACACCGGGGAGCTGTTTTTT.

The gene calls are TRBV11-2 and TRBJ2-5, with 9 bases aligning to TRBD2. The germline V gene has CDR1 SGHAT and CDR2 FQNNGV. After removal of 2 bases from V and 1 base from J, the junction contained 8 bases not matched to a gene. This CDR3 contains 17 residues. CDR3 sequence reads: CASSLILAGGPQETQYF. As DNA, the CDR3 is TGTGCCAGCAGCTTAATCCTGGCGGGGGGGCCCCAAGAGACCCAGTACTTC.

This clonotype was observed a handful of times. The chain is built from TRBV12-3 or TRBV12-4 and TRBJ2-3; D not resolved. This CDR3 contains 14 residues. V was pared by 1 base and J by 6 bases, with 11 bases between. CDR3: CASSLGSGLDTQYF. CDR3 coding DNA: TGTGCCAGCAGTTTAGGAAGTGGGTTGGATACGCAGTATTTT.

This clonotype came up many times. This chain joins TRBV6-2 or TRBV6-3 and TRBJ2-7; D perhaps matches TRBD1 (5 bases). Germline assignment: CDR1 MNHEY and CDR2 SVGEGT. The CDR3 has 13 amino acids. Trimming cost V 1 base and J 5 bases, with 9 bases left between them. The CDR3 is CASSYYIRDEQYV. The DNA for the CDR3 is TGTGCCAGCAGTTACTACATCAGGGACGAGCAGTACGTC.

In this sample, this clonotype turned up a few times. The chain is built from TRBV29-1 and TRBJ2-2; D is possibly TRBD1 (5 bases). The CDR3 runs 13 residues. The germline V gene encodes CDR1 SQVTM and CDR2 ANQGSEA. The V end lost 6 bases, the J end lost 0 bases, and 8 bases lay between the germline ends. CDR3 bases: TGCAGCGTGAGACAGACGAACACCGGGGAGCTGTTTTTT. It translates to CSVRQTNTGELFF.

This clonotype was seen ten or more times. This chain links TRBV10-1 with TRBJ2-1; no definite D call. Trimming shortened V by 3 bases and J by 9 bases, and 12 bases separated the two germline ends. This CDR3 is 13 amino acids long. Germline V gene lookup returns CDR1 WNHNN and CDR2 SYGVQD (reference sequence). CDR3 protein: CASSDEVFGEQFF. In DNA, the CDR3 is TGCGCCAGCAGTGACGAAGTTTTCGGTGAGCAGTTCTTC.

Many counts were recorded for this clonotype. The J gene is TRBJ1-1, the V gene TRBV9; TRBD1 is a possible D gene (6 bases). From germline, CDR1 is SGDLS and CDR2 YYNGEE. The CDR3 covers 13 residues. Trimming removed 0 bases at V and 6 bases at J, with 9 bases between. This chain's CDR3 is CASSVAGVAEAFF. CDR3 in DNA: TGTGCCAGCAGCGTAGCAGGGGTGGCTGAAGCTTTCTTT.

This clonotype was detected only a few times. The J gene is TRBJ1-5, the V gene TRBV7-2, with a possible D match to TRBD1 (6 bases). CDR1 and CDR2 from the germline V gene are SGHTA and FQGNSA. This CDR3 has 13 residues. The V and J ends lost 4 bases and 7 bases respectively, with 11 bases between them. CDR3 bases: TGTGCCAGCAGCTCAGAGGGGGGCCAGCCCCAGCATTTT. This encodes CASSSEGGQPQHF.

In its sample, this clonotype was seen many times. At one of its ends the junction is not consistent with the germline gene, which may arise from a read error. The chain uses TRBV3-1 and TRBJ1-2; D unclear. Looked up from germline, CDR1 is LGHDT and CDR2 is YNNKEL (reference sequence). CDR3 length: 11 amino acids. The chain's CDR3 is CASSQATGTIF. The CDR3 DNA is TGTGCCAGCAGCCAAGCTACGGGTACTATCTTC.